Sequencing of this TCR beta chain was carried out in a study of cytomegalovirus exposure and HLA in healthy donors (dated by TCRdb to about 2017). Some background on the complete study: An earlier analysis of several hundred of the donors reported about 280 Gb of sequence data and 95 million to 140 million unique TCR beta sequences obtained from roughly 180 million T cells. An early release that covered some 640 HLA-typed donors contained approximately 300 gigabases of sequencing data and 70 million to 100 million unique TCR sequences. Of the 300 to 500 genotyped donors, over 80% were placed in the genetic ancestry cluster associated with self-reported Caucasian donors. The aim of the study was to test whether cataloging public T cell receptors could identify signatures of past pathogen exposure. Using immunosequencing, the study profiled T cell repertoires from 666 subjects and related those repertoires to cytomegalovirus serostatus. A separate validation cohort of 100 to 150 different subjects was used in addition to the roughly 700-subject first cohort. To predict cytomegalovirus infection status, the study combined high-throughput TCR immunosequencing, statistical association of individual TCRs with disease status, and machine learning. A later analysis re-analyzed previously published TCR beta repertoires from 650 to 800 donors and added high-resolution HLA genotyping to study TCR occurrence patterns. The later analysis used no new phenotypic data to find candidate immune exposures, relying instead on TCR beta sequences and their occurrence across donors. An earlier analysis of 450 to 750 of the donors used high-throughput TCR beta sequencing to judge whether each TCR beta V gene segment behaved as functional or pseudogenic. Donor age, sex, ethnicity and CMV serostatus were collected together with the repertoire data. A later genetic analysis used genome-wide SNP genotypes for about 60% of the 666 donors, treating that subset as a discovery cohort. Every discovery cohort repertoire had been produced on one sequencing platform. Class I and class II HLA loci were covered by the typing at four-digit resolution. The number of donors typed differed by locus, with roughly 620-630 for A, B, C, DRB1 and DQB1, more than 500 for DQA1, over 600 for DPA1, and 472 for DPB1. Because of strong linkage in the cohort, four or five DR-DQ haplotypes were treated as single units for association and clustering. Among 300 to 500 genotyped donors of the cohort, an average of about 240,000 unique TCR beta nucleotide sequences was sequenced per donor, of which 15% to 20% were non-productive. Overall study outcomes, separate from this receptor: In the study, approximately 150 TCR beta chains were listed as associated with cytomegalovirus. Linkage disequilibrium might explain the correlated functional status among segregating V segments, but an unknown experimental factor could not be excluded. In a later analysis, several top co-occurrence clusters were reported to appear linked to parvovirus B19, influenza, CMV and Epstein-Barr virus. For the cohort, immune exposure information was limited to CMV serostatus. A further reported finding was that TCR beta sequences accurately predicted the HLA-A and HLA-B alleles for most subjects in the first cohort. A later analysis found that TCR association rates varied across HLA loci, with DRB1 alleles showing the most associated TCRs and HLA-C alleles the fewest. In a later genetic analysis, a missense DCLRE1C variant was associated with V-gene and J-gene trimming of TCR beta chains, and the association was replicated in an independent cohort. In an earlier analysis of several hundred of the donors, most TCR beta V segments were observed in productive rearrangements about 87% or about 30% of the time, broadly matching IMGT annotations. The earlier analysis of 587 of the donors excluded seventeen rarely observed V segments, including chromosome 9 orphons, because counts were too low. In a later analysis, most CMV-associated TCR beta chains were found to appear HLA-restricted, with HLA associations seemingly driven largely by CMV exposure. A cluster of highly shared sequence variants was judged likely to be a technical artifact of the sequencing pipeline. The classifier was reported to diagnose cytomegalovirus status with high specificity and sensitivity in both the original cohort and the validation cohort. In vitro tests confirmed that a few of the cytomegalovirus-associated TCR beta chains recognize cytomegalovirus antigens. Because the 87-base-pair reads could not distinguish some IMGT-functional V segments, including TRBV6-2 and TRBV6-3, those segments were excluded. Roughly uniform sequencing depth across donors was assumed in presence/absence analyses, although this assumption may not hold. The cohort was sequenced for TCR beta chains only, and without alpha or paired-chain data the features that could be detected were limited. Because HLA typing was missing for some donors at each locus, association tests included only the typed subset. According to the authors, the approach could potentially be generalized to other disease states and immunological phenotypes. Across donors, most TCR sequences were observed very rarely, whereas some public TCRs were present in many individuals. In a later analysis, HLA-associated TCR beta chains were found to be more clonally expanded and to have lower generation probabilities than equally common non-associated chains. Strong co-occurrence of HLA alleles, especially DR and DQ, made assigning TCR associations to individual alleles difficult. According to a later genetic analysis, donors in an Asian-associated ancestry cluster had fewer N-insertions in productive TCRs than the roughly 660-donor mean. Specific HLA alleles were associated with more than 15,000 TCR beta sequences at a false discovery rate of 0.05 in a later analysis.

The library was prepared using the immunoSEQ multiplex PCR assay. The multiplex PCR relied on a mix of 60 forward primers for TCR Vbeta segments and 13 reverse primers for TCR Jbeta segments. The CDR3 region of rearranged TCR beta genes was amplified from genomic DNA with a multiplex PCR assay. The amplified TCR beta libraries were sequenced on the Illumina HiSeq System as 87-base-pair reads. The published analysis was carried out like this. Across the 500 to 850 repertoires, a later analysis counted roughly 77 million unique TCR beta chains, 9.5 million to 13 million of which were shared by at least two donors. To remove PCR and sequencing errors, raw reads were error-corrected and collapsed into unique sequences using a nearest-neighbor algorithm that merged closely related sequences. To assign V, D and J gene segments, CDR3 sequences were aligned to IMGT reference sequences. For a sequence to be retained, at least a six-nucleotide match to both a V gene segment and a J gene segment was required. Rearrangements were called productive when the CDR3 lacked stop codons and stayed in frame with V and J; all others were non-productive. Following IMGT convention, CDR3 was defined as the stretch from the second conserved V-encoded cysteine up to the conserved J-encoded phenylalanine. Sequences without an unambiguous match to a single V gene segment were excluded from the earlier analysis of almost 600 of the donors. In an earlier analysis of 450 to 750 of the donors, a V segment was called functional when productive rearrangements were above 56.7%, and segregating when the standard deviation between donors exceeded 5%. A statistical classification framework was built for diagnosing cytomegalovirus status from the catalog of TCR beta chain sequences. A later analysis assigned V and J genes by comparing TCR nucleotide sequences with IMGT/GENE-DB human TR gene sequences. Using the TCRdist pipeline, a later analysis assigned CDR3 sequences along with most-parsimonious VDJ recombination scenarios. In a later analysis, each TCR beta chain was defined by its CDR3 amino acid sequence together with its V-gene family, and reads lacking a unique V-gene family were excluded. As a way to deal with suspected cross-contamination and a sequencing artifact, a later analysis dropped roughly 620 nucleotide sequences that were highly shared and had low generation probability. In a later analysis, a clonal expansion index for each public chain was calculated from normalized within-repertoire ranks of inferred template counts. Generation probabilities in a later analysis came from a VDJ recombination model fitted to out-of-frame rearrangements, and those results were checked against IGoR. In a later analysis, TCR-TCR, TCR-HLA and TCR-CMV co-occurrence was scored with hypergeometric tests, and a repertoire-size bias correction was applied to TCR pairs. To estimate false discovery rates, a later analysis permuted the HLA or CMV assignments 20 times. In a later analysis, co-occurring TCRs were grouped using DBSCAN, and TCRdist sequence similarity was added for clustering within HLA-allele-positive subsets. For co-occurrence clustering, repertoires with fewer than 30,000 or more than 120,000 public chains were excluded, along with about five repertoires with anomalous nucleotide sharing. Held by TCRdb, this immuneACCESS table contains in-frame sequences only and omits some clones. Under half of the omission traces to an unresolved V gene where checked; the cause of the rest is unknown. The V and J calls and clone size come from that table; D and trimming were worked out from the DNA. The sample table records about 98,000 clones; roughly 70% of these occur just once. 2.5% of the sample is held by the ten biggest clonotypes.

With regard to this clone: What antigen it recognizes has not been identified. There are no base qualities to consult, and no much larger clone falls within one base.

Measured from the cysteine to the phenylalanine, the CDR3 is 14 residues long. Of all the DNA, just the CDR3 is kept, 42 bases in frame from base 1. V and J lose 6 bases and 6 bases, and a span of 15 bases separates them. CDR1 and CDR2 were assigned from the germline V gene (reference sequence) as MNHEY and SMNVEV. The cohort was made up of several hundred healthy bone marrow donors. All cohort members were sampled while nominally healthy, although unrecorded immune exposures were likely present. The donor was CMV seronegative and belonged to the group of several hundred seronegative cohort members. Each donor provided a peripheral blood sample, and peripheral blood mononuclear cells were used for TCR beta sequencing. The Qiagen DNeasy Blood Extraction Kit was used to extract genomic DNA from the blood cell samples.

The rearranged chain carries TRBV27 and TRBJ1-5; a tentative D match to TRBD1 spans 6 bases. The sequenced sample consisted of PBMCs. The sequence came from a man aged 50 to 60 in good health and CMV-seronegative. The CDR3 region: CASSLQGSGQPQHF. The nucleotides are TGTGCCAGCAGCTTACAGGGTTCGGGTCAGCCCCAGCATTTT.